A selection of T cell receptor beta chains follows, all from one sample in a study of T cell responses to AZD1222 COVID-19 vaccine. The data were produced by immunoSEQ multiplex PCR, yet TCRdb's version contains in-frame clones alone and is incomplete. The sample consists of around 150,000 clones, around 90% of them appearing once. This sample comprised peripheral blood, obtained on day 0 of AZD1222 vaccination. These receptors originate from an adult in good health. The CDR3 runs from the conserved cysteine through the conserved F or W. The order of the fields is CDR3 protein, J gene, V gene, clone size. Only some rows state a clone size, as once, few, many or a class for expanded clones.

CASSHTLWTGGDYGYTF TRBJ1-2 TRBV3-1/TRBV3-2 .
CASSSAGGAINEKLFF TRBJ1-4 TRBV7-2 .
CASSQRTGALNTEAFF TRBJ1-1 TRBV3-1/TRBV3-2 .
CATSDLYSRQPQHF TRBJ1-5 TRBV24-1 .
CASVPGQNNSPLHF TRBJ1-6 TRBV28 .
CASRRGLGETQYF TRBJ2-5 TRBV5-1 .
CASRTSGGYGGYTF TRBJ1-2 TRBV19 .
CATRGDYQETQYF TRBJ2-5 TRBV15 once
CASSPTGGDSHEQYF TRBJ2-7 TRBV18 .
CASGVGQEQPQHF TRBJ1-5 TRBV2 .
CASSPRASGDQPQHF TRBJ1-5 TRBV4-1 .
CASSPNPPGVGETQYF TRBJ2-5 TRBV13 .
CASPGPPTNNEQFF TRBJ2-1 TRBV23-1 .
CATSRPKRDLSYEQYF TRBJ2-7 TRBV15 .
CASAPADEQFF TRBJ2-1 TRBV12-3/TRBV12-4 .
CASSYLTGNTEAFF TRBJ1-1 TRBV6-5 .
CSVEERGLGTGELFF TRBJ2-2 TRBV29-1 .
CASSFPDRGLNSPLHF TRBJ1-6 TRBV28 .
CASSTGQGKYSPLHF TRBJ1-6 TRBV6-5 .
CASSLAPGLENNEQFF TRBJ2-1 TRBV5-1 .
CAWSSHLGGNYGYTF TRBJ1-2 TRBV30 .
CASSFGTGILGGKLFF TRBJ1-4 TRBV27 .
CASSSAGWNEQFF TRBJ2-1 TRBV6-5 .
CASSLNRWNTQYF TRBJ2-3 TRBV12-3/TRBV12-4 .
CAISESSEQFF TRBJ2-1 TRBV10-3 .
CASSVRRLYSNQPQHF TRBJ1-5 TRBV5-8 .
CASGLGGPGQETQYF TRBJ2-5 TRBV12-5 .
CASRPHRDSYEQYF TRBJ2-7 TRBV28 .
CASSFASLAARVETQYF TRBJ2-5 TRBV7-2 .
CASSARDKSFYYEQYF TRBJ2-7 TRBV18 .
CASSSGLAEPHNEQFF TRBJ2-1 TRBV28 .